What follows are 2 T cell receptor beta chains derived from one specimen sequenced in a study of spatial heterogeneity in lung cancer. Study-wide results and limits: Expanded intratumoral alpha and beta TCR counts tracked tumor mutation counts.

Their target antigens are unknown. A single record per CDR3 protein comes from TCRdb applying MiXCR to the 5' RACE reads. The table shows roughly 10,000 distinct CDR3 sequences, with 12% occurring only once. As to time point: sample taken at primary tumor resection. The material sequenced was lung tumor tissue, taken at surgery. These receptors all come from a male donor with early-stage non-small cell lung cancer.

This clonotype was counted a few times. The chain carries TRBV12-3 or TRBV12-4 and TRBJ2-5; 9 bases fit TRBD1. V lost 9 bases to trimming and J lost 7 bases; unmatched junction nucleotides: 15. The CDR3 runs to 15 residues. The CDR3 nucleotides read TGTGCCAGTACTACCGGGACAGGGCCAGGCCGGACCCAGTACTTC. It translates to CASTTGTGPGRTQYF.

This clonotype was detected ten times or more. The chain uses TRBV12-3 or TRBV12-4 and TRBJ1-4, with D possibly matching TRBD1 (6 bases). Deletions cut 3 bases from V and 7 bases from J, with 12 bases between. The CDR3 has 14 residues. CDR3 bases: TGTGCCAGCAGTTTGCCAGGGGTCGGTGAAAAACTGTTTTTT. This codes for CASSLPGVGEKLFF.